A selection of T cell receptor beta chains follows, all from one sample in a study of T cell changes during pregnancy in multiple sclerosis. Method: immunoSEQ multiplex PCR; TCRdb's copy keeps in-frame clones and lacks some. The sample yields approximately 110,000 clones, roughly nine tenths seen once. Sample: peripheral blood, taken after pregnancy. These receptors were taken from a female donor with multiple sclerosis, enrolled in a pregnancy study. Both conserved end residues are part of each CDR3. Each record gives: V gene, D gene, clone size, J gene, CDR3 protein, CDR3 DNA. A D gene is named only where the DNA matches it firmly. Size is stated for part of the rows, as once, few or many counts, or as a class when the clone is expanded.

>TRBV7-7|-|-|TRBJ2-3
CASPKPPMPNRASSTDTQYF
TGTGCTAGCCCGAAACCACCGATGCCGAACAGGGCCTCTAGCACAGATACGCAGTATTTT
>TRBV13|TRBD1|-|TRBJ2-4
CASSLGSQGASKNIQYF
TGTGCCAGCAGCTTAGGATCTCAGGGGGCGTCCAAAAACATTCAGTACTTC
>TRBV6-1|-|-|TRBJ2-2
CASSDWGTFTGELFF
TGTGCCAGCAGTGATTGGGGGACTTTCACCGGGGAGCTGTTTTTT
>TRBV6-5|-|-|TRBJ1-4
CASSYSGPGAGEKLFF
TGTGCCAGCAGTTACTCGGGACCAGGGGCAGGTGAAAAACTGTTTTTT
>TRBV7-9|-|-|TRBJ2-2
CASSFRNLTGELFF
TGTGCCAGCAGCTTTCGTAATCTTACCGGGGAGCTGTTTTTT
>TRBV5-1|-|-|TRBJ2-2
CASSLGGDLTGELFF
TGCGCCAGCAGCTTAGGGGGAGACCTCACCGGGGAGCTGTTTTTT
>TRBV6-5|TRBD1|once|TRBJ1-5
CASSHQGGNQPQHF
TGTGCCAGCAGTCATCAGGGGGGCAATCAGCCCCAGCATTTT
>TRBV27|TRBD2|-|TRBJ2-1
CASSLTLAGGPEEQFF
TGTGCCAGCAGTTTAACGCTAGCGGGGGGGCCTGAAGAGCAGTTCTTC
>TRBV6-1|-|-|TRBJ2-1
CASSERASPIF
TGTGCCAGCAGTGAACGGGCTAGCCCAATCTTC
>TRBV2|-|-|TRBJ2-3
CASSASRGTDTQYF
TGTGCCAGCAGTGCCAGTCGGGGAACAGATACGCAGTATTTT
>TRBV7-2|-|-|TRBJ1-2
CASSFAGTVGTDYGYTF
TGTGCCAGCAGCTTCGCCGGGACGGTGGGGACTGACTATGGCTACACCTTC
>TRBV7-6|-|-|TRBJ2-7
CASSQNWQGNNEQYF
TGTGCCAGCAGCCAGAACTGGCAGGGGAACAACGAGCAGTACTTC
>TRBV6-1|-|-|TRBJ1-1
CASSLQGNTEAFF
TGTGCCAGCAGTCTACAGGGGAACACTGAAGCTTTCTTT
>TRBV30|-|-|TRBJ1-1
CAWSETGPVGRTEAFF
TGTGCCTGGAGTGAGACCGGGCCTGTGGGGAGGACTGAAGCTTTCTTT
>TRBV13|TRBD1|-|TRBJ2-7
CASSPGTGAYEQYF
TGTGCCAGCAGCCCCGGGACAGGGGCCTACGAGCAGTACTTC